The 18 T cell receptor beta chains listed next were all sequenced from one sample in a study of cytomegalovirus exposure and HLA in healthy donors. Use of 60 Vbeta and 13 Jbeta primers characterized the PCR. Data came from immunoSEQ multiplex PCR; TCRdb stores just in-frame clones and leaves some out. This repertoire shows 100,000 or so clones, 85% found once; its top ten account for under 5%. The specimen was PBMCs. These receptor sequences come from a man aged 30 to 39 in good health and CMV-seronegative.

The chain joins TRBV20-1 to TRBJ2-7, with D perhaps TRBD2 (5 bases). V lost 6 bases, J lost 6 bases, and 12 bases lay in between. This CDR3 region has 11 residues. Germline assignment: CDR1 DFQATT and CDR2 SNEGSKA (reference sequence). As DNA, the CDR3 is TGCAGTGCCCTCTCCCGGGGCGAGCAGTACTTC. The encoded protein is CSALSRGEQYF.

A remark on this clone: Other DNA sequences in the sample encode the same CDR3. The rearrangement links TRBV9 to TRBJ1-2, with a weak D call TRBD1 (5 bases). The germline V gene has CDR1 SGDLS and CDR2 YYNGEE. The length of the CDR3 is 12 residues. V lost 0 bases and J 7 bases, leaving 7 bases between the germline ends. The CDR3 loop is CASSVGRGGYTF. The DNA of the CDR3 is TGTGCCAGCAGCGTAGGTAGGGGTGGCTACACCTTC.

V and J are TRBV5-4 and TRBJ1-5; 7 bases align to TRBD1. Germline values: CDR1 SGHNT, CDR2 YYREEE (reference sequence). The CDR3 has 19 residues. Trimming took 0 bases from V and 4 from J; bases not matched to a gene: 16. The CDR3 sequence: CASSLAFVDQQGRNQPQHF. In nucleotides, the CDR3 is TGTGCCAGCAGCTTGGCGTTCGTGGACCAACAGGGGAGGAATCAGCCCCAGCATTTT.

V usage is TRBV6-5 and J usage is TRBJ2-1; weak D call: TRBD1 (5 bases). V was cut by 6 bases and J by 4 bases, with 16 bases left in between. This CDR3 has 15 amino acids. Germline CDR1 MNHEY, CDR2 SVGAGI. In DNA form, the CDR3 reads TGTGCCAGCAGACCCGACAGCCTACCTTACAATGAGCAGTTCTTC. Amino acids: CASRPDSLPYNEQFF.

The chain is built from TRBV28 and TRBJ2-3, with 10 bases identical to TRBD2. The CDR3 is 16 residues long. CDR1 is MDHEN and CDR2 is SYDVKM in the germline V gene. V lost 2 bases, J lost 4 bases, and 6 bases stayed unmatched. CDR3 DNA: TGTGCCAGCAGTTTACTAGCGGGAGCGTTCCCAGATACGCAGTATTTT. Translating it yields CASSLLAGAFPDTQYF.

The chain joins TRBV11-2 to TRBJ2-7; D perhaps matches TRBD2 (7 bases). The CDR3 has 17 amino acids. Germline V gene data show CDR1 as SGHAT and CDR2 as FQNNGV. Trimming took off 5 bases at V and 2 bases at J, with 22 bases between the two ends. The CDR3 region is CASSPQRVRGAPYEQYF. The CDR3 DNA reads TGTGCCAGCAGCCCCCAGAGAGTACGGGGGGCTCCCTACGAGCAGTACTTC.

This rearrangement joins TRBV28 to TRBJ1-2; D unclear. The V end was cut by 3 bases, the J end by 8 bases, with 7 bases between. CDR1 MDHEN and CDR2 SYDVKM come from the germline V gene. CDR3 size: 11 residues. The CDR3 spells CASSFEYGYTF. DNA of the CDR3: TGTGCCAGCAGTTTCGAGTACGGCTACACCTTC.

In this sample, this clone turned up a few times. The V and J genes are TRBV4-2 and TRBJ1-1, with D possibly being TRBD1 (5 bases). The germline V and J ends were trimmed by 0 bases and 6 bases, with 20 bases remaining between them. CDR1 and CDR2 (germline): LGHNA, YNFKEQ. There are 17 residues in the CDR3. The chain's CDR3 is CASSQEQAGRVNSEAFF. The CDR3 DNA reads as TGTGCCAGCAGCCAAGAACAAGCCGGCAGGGTAAACTCTGAAGCTTTCTTT.

This chain uses TRBV28 with TRBJ2-1, with 7 bases matching TRBD1. V was pared by 4 bases and J by 8 bases, with 11 bases of the junction left unmatched. CDR3 size: 15 residues. CDR1 is MDHEN and CDR2 is SYDVKM in the germline V gene. Here the CDR3 reads CASSSASDRADEQFF. The CDR3 nucleotides are TGTGCCAGCAGTTCGGCCTCCGACAGGGCCGATGAGCAGTTCTTC.

The V call is TRBV30, the J call TRBJ2-1; a weak D match, TRBD2 (6 bases). V was cut by 1 base and J by 7 bases, with 23 bases left in between. The CDR3 sequence is 17 residues long. Germline CDR1 GTSNPN, CDR2 SVGIG (reference sequence). The CDR3 loop is CAWSGQTRRFVRNEQFF. In DNA, the CDR3 is TGTGCCTGGAGTGGTCAGACTAGGCGTTTTGTGAGGAATGAGCAGTTCTTC. The full variable domain, its missing parts supplied by reference TRBV30 and TRBJ2-1, is SQTIHQWPATLVQPVGSPLSLECTVEGTSNPNLYWYRQAAGRGLQLLFYSVGIGQISSEVPQNLSASRPQDRQFILSSKKLLLSDSGFYLCAWSGQTRRFVRNEQFFGPGTRLTVL.

The chain's CDR3 is CASSSQGVGEKLFF. The CDR3 DNA is TGTGCCAGCAGCTCCCAGGGGGTTGGTGAAAAACTGTTTTTT. The V call is TRBV7-9, the J call TRBJ1-4; the match to TRBD1 covers 7 bases. Trimming took 4 bases from V and 7 from J; bases not matched to a gene: 6. Germline CDR1 SEHNR, CDR2 FQNEAQ (reference sequence). This CDR3 region has 14 residues. The full variable domain, rest sourced from reference TRBV7-9 and TRBJ1-4, is DTGVSQNPRHKITKRGQNVTFRCDPISEHNRLYWYRQTLGQGPEFLTYFQNEAQLEKSRLLSDRFSAERPKGSFSTLEIQRTEQGDSAMYLCASSSQGVGEKLFFGSGTQLSVL.

V gene TRBV19 combines with J gene TRBJ1-1; 7 bases line up with TRBD1. CDR3 length: 14 amino acids. With 7 bases clipped from V and 1 base from J, the junction kept 6 bases outside the gene matches. Germline V lookup: CDR1 LNHDA, CDR2 SQIVND (reference sequence). CDR3 in DNA: TGTGCCAGTAACCTCAGGGGGGCGAACACTGAAGCTTTCTTT. Protein: CASNLRGANTEAFF.

The chain is built from TRBV9 and TRBJ1-2; possibly TRBD1 for D (6 bases). Trimming shortened V by 0 bases and J by 6 bases, and 9 bases separated the two germline ends. Germline loops: CDR1 SGDLS, CDR2 YYNGEE. The CDR3 is made up of 13 amino acids. CDR3 in amino acids: CASSVVQGHGYTF. The DNA of the CDR3 is TGTGCCAGCAGCGTAGTACAGGGACATGGCTACACCTTC.

The chain combines TRBV14 with TRBJ2-5; possibly TRBD2 for D (7 bases). Germline V lookup: CDR1 SGHDN, CDR2 FVKESK. Trimming took off 4 bases at V and 1 base at J, with 13 bases between the two ends. The CDR3 covers 15 residues. CDR3 sequence: CASSRTGGRQETQYF. The CDR3 DNA is TGTGCCAGCAGCCGGACCGGGGGGCGCCAAGAGACCCAGTACTTC.

V and J are TRBV20-1 and TRBJ2-3, with TRBD2 as a possible D gene (5 bases). Germline V CDR1 and CDR2: DFQATT, SNEGSKA (reference sequence). Trimming pared 5 bases from V and 3 bases from J, leaving 6 bases between. This CDR3 is built from 11 residues. The CDR3 region has the DNA TGCAGTGCTGAGGGTACAGATACGCAGTATTTT. Translating gives CSAEGTDTQYF.

The V and J genes are TRBV5-1 and TRBJ2-1; 7 bases align to TRBD1. J gave up 5 bases and V 4 bases, and 3 bases lay outside the gene matches. The CDR3 runs to 13 residues. Germline lookup yields CDR1 SGHRS and CDR2 YFSETQ. CDR3 sequence: CASSQGQNNEQFF. The CDR3 coding sequence is TGCGCCAGCAGCCAGGGACAGAACAATGAGCAGTTCTTC.

This clone was detected once. The rearrangement links TRBV28 to TRBJ2-7; TRBD2 might be the D (7 bases). This CDR3 has 11 amino acids. Trimming cost V 9 bases and J 9 bases, with 15 bases left between them. The germline gives CDR1 MDHEN, CDR2 SYDVKM. CDR3 DNA sequence: TGTGCCAGTAGAACGAGGGGGGGGCAGTACTTC. Translating gives CASRTRGGQYF. Supplemented by reference TRBV28 and TRBJ2-7, the full variable domain reads DVKVTQSSRYLVKRTGEKVFLECVQDMDHENMFWYRQDPGLGLRLIYFSYDVKMKEKGDIPEGYSVSREKKERFSLILESASTNQTSMYLCASRTRGGQYFGPGTRLTVT.

V and J are TRBV29-1 and TRBJ1-3, with D possibly TRBD1 on 5 matching bases. Trimming stripped 7 bases from V and 4 bases from J, with 14 bases between. The CDR3 totals 13 residues. Germline V gene data show CDR1 as SQVTM and CDR2 as ANQGSEA. The CDR3, as DNA: TGCAGCGCCACCCCTGGGGGGGGAAACACCATATATTTT. Residues: CSATPGGGNTIYF.